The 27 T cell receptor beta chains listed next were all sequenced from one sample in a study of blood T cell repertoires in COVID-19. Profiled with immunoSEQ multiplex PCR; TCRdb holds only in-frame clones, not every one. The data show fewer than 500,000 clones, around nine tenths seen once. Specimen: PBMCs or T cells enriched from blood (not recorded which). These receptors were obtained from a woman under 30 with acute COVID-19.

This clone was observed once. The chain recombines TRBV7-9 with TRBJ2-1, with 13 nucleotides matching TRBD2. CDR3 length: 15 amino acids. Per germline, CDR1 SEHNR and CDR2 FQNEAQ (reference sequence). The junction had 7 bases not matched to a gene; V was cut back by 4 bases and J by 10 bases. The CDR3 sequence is CASSSGTSGVEEQFF. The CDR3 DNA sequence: TGTGCCAGCAGCTCCGGGACTAGCGGGGTAGAAGAGCAGTTCTTC.

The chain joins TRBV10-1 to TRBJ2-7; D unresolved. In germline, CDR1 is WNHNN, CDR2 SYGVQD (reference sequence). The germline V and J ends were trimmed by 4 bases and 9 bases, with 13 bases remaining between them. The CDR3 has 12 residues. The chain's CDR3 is CASSGVSPGQYF. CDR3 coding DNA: TGCGCCAGCAGTGGGGTATCGCCGGGGCAGTACTTC.

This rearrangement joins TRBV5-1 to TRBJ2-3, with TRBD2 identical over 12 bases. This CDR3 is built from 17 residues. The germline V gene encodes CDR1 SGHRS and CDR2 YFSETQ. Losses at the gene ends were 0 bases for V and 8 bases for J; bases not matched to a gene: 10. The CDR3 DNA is TGCGCCAGCAGCTTGGACCTAGCGGGAGGGCCGAGGGCTACGCAGTATTTT. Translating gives CASSLDLAGGPRATQYF.

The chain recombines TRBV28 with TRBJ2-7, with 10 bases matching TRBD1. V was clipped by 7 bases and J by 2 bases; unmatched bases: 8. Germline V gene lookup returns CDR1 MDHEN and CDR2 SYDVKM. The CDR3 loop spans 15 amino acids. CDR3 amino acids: CASIRRQGAPYEQYF. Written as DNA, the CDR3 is TGTGCCAGCATCAGGAGACAGGGGGCACCCTACGAGCAGTACTTC.

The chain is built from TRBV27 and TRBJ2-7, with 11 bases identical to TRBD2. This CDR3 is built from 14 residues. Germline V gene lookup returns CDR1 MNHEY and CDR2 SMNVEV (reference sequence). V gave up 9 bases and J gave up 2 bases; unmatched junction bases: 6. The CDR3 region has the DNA TGTGCCAGTCGACTAGCGGGGCTTCCCTACGAGCAGTACTTC. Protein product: CASRLAGLPYEQYF.

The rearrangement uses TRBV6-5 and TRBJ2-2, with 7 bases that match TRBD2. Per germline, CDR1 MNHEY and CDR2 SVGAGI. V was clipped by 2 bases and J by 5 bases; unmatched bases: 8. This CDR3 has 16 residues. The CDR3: CASSYGASGRTGELFF. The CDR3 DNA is TGTGCCAGCAGTTACGGTGCTAGCGGACGAACCGGGGAGCTGTTTTTT.

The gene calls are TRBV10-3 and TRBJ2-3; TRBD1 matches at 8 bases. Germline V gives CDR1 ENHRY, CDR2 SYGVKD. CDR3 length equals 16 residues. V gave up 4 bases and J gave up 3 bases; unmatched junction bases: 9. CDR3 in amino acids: CAISGQGKGTTDTQYF. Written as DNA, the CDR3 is TGTGCCATCAGTGGACAGGGGAAGGGTACTACAGATACGCAGTATTTT.

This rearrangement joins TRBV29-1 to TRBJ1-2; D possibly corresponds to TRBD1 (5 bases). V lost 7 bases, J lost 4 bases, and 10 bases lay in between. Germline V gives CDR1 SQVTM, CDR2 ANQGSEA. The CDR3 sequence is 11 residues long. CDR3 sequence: CSGGGGYGYTF. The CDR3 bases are TGCAGCGGCGGGGGAGGCTATGGCTACACCTTC.

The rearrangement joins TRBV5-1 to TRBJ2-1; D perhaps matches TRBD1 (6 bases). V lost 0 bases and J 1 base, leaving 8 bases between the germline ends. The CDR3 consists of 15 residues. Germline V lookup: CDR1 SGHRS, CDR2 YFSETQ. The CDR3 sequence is CASSLGQVSYNEQFF. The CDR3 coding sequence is TGCGCCAGCAGCTTGGGACAGGTTTCCTACAATGAGCAGTTCTTC.

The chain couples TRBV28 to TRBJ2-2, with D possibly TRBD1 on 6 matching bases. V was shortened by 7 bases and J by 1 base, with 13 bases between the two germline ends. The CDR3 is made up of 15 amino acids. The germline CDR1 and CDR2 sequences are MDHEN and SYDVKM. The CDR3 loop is CASISGERNTGELFF. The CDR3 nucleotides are TGTGCCAGCATATCAGGGGAGAGGAACACCGGGGAGCTGTTTTTT.

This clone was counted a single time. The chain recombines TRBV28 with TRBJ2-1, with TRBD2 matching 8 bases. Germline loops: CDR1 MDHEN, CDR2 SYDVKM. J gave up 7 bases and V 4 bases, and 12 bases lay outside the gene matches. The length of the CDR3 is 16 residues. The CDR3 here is CASSSAGSGSWNEQFF. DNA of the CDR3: TGTGCCAGCAGTTCCGCCGGCAGCGGGAGTTGGAATGAGCAGTTCTTC.

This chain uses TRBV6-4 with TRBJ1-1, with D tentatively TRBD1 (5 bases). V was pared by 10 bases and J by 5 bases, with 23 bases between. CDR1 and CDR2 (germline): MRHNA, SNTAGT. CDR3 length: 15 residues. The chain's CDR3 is CANPGRANSTTEAFF. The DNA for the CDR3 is TGTGCCAACCCAGGGAGGGCTAACTCCACGACTGAAGCTTTCTTT.

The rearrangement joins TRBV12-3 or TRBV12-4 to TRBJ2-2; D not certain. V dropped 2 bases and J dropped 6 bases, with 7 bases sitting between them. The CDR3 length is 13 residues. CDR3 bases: TGTGCCAGCAGTTTAAGAGTGGCCGGGGAGCTGTTTTTT. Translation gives CASSLRVAGELFF.

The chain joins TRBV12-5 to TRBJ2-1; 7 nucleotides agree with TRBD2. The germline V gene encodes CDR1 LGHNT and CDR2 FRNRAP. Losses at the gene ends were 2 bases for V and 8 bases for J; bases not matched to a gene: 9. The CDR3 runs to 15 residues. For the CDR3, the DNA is TGTGCTAGTGGTTTGCTAGCGGCACGGAGCGATGAGCAGTTCTTC. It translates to CASGLLAARSDEQFF. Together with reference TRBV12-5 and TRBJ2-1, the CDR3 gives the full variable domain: DARVTQTPRHKVTEMGQEVTMRCQPILGHNTVFWYRQTMMQGLELLAYFRNRAPLDDSGMPKDRFSAEMPDATLATLKIQPSEPRDSAVYFCASGLLAARSDEQFFGPGTRLTVL.

The CDR3 nucleotides are TGTGCCAGCAGTTACTCGTCCAGGGGATCCTATGGCTACACCTTC. Protein sequence: CASSYSSRGSYGYTF. The chain combines TRBV6-5 with TRBJ1-2, with a weak D call TRBD1 (6 bases). V lost 0 bases and J lost 4, with 12 bases in between. The CDR3 runs 15 residues. The germline gives CDR1 MNHEY, CDR2 SVGAGI.

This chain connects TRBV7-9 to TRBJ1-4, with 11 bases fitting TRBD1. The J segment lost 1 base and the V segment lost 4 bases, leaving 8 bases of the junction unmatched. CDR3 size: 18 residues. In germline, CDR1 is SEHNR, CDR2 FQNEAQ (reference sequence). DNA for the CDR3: TGTGCCAGCAGCTCTTATTGGACAGGGGGCGAAACTAATGAAAAACTGTTTTTT. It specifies CASSSYWTGGETNEKLFF.

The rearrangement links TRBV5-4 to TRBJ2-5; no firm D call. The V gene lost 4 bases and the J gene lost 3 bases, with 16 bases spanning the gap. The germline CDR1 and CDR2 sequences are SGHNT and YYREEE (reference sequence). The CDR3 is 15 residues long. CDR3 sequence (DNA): TGTGCCAGCAGCGTGAACCTAAACCGTAAAGAGACCCAGTACTTC. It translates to CASSVNLNRKETQYF.

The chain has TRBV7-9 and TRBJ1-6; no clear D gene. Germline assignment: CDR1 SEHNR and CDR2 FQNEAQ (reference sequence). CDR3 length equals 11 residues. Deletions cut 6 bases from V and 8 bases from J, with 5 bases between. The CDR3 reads CASRGDSPLHF. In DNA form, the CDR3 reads TGTGCCAGCAGGGGAGATTCACCCCTCCACTTT.

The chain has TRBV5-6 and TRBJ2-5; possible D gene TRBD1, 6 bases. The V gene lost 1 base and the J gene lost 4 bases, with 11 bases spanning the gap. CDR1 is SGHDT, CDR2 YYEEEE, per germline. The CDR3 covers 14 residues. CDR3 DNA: TGTGCCAGCAGCTTGAAGGGGGAAGGAGAGACCCAGTACTTC. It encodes CASSLKGEGETQYF.

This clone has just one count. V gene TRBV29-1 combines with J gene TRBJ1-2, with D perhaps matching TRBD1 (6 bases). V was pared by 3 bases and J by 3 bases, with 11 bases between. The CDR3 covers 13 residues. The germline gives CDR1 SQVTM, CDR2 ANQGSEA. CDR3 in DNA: TGCAGCGTTGAGGCAGGGACATACTATGGCTACACCTTC. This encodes CSVEAGTYYGYTF.

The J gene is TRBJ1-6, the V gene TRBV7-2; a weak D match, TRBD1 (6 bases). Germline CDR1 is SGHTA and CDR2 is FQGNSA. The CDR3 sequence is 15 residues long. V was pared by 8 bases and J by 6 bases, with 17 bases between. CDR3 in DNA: TGTGCCAGCTATCCCAGGGGATCTCCTAATTCACCCCTCCACTTT. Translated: CASYPRGSPNSPLHF.

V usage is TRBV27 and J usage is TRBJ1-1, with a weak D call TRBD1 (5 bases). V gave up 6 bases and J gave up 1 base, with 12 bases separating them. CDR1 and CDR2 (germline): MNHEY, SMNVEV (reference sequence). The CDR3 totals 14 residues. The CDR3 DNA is TGTGCCAGCAGCAAGATTGGGGCGAACACTGAAGCTTTCTTT. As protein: CASSKIGANTEAFF.

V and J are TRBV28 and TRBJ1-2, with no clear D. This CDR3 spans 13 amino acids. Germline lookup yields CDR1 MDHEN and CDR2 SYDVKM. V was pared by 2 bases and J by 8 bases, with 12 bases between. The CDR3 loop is CASSLTAPGGYTF. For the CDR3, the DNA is TGTGCCAGCAGTTTAACAGCCCCGGGGGGCTACACCTTC.

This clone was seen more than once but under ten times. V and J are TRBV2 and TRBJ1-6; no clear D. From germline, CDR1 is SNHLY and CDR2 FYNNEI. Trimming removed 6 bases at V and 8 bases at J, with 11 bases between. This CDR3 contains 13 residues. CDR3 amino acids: CASSPDKDSPLHF. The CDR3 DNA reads TGTGCCAGCAGCCCCGACAAGGATTCACCCCTCCACTTT.

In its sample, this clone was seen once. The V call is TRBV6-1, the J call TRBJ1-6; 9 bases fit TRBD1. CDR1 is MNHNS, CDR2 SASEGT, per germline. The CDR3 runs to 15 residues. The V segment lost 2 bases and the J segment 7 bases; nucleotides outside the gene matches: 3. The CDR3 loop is CASSERDRVNSPLHF. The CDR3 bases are TGTGCCAGCAGTGAAAGGGACAGGGTCAATTCACCCCTCCACTTT.

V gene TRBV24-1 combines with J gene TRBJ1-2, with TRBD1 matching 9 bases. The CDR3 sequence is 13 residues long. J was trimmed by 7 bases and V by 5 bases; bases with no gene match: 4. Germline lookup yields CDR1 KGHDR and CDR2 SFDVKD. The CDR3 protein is CATSGGTGSGYTF. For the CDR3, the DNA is TGTGCCACCAGTGGGGGGACAGGGAGTGGCTACACCTTC.

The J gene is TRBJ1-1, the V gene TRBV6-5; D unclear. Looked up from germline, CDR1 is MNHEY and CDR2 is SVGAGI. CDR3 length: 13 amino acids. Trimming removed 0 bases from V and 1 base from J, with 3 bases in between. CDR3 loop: CASSYSRNTEAFF. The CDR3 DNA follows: TGTGCCAGCAGTTACTCGAGGAACACTGAAGCTTTCTTT.